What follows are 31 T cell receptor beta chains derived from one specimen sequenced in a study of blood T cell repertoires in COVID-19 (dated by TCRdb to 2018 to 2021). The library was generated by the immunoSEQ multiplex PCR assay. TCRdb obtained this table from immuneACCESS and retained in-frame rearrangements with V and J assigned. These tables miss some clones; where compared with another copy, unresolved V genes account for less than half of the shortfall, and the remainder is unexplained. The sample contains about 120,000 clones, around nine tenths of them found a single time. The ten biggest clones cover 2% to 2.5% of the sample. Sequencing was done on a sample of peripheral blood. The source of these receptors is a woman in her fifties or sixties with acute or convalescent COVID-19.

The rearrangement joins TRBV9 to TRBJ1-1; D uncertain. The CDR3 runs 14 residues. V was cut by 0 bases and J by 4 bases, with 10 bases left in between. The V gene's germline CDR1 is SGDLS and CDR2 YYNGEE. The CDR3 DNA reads TGTGCCAGCAGCGTAGAGAGCCTCACCACTGAAGCTTTCTTT. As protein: CASSVESLTTEAFF.

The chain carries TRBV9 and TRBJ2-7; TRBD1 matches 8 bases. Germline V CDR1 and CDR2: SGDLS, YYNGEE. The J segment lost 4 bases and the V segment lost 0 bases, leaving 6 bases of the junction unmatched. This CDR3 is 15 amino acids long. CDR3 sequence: CASSVASGQGYEQYF. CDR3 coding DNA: TGTGCCAGCAGCGTAGCTTCTGGACAGGGTTACGAGCAGTACTTC.

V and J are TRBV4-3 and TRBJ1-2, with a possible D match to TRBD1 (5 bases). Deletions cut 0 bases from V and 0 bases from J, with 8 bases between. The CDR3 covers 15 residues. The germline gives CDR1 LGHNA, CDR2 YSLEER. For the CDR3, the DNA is TGCGCCAGCAGCCAAGATTCCAGGGCTAACTATGGCTACACCTTC. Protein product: CASSQDSRANYGYTF.

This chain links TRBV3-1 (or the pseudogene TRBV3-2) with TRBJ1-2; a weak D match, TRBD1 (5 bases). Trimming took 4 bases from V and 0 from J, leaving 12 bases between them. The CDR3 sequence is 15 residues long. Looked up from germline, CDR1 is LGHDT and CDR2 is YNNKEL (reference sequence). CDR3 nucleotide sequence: TGTGCCAGCAGCCCAATGACAGACTCTAACTATGGCTACACCTTC. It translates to CASSPMTDSNYGYTF.

CDR3 bases: TGTGCCAGCAGTCGGCCGGGACTAGCGGGGTATGAGCAGTTCTTC. Translating it yields CASSRPGLAGYEQFF. V usage is TRBV6-2 or TRBV6-3 and J usage is TRBJ2-1; TRBD2 agrees at 13 bases. Germline V CDR1 and CDR2: MNHEY, SVGEGT. The CDR3 has 15 residues. V was clipped by 5 bases and J by 8 bases; unmatched bases: 6.

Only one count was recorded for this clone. CDR3 region: CASSLGDKGGYTF. DNA for the CDR3: TGTGCCAGCAGCTTAGGGGACAAAGGCGGCTACACCTTC. The chain is built from TRBV7-2 and TRBJ1-2; D perhaps matches TRBD1 (6 bases). V was shortened by 1 base and J by 8 bases, with 11 bases between the two germline ends. The CDR3 totals 13 residues. CDR1 is SGHTA and CDR2 is FQGNSA in the germline V gene.

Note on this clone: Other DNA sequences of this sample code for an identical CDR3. CDR3 coding DNA: TGTGCCAGCAGCTTAGATATAGGGAGAGACAATCAGCCCCAGCATTTT. Its translation is CASSLDIGRDNQPQHF. The V and J genes are TRBV7-2 and TRBJ1-5; D is unclear. The CDR3 runs 16 residues. The V gene's germline CDR1 is SGHTA and CDR2 FQGNSA. V dropped 1 base and J dropped 3 bases, with 13 bases sitting between them.

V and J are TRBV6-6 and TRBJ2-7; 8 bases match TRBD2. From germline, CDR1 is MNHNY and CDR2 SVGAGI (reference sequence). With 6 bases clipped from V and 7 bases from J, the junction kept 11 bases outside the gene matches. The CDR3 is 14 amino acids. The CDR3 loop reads CASRILGGAKEQYF. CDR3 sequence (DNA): TGTGCCAGCAGGATTCTCGGGGGGGCTAAAGAGCAGTACTTC.

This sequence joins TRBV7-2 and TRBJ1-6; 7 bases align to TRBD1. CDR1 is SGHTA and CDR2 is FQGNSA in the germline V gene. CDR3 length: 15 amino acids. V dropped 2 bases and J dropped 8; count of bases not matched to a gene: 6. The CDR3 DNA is TGTGCCAGCAGCTTAACCGACAGGGATCATTCACCCCTCCACTTT. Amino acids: CASSLTDRDHSPLHF.

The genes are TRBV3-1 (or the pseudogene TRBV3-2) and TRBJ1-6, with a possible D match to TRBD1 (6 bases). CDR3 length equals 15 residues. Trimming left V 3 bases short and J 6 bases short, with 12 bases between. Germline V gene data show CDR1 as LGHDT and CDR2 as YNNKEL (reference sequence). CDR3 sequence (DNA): TGTGCCAGCAGCCAGCAGGGGATTGGTAATTCACCCCTCCACTTT. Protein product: CASSQQGIGNSPLHF.

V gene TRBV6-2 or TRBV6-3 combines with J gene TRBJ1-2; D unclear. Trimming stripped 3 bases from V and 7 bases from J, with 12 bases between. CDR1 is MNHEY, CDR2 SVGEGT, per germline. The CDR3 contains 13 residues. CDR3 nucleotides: TGTGCCAGCAGTTATTGGACCGCGGGTGGCTACACCTTC. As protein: CASSYWTAGGYTF.

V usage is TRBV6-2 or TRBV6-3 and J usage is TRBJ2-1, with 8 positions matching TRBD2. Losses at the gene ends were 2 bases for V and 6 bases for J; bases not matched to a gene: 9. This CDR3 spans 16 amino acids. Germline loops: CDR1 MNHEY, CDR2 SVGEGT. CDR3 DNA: TGTGCCAGCAGTTACGGAGCGGGGGAGGTCATCAATGAGCAGTTCTTC. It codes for CASSYGAGEVINEQFF.

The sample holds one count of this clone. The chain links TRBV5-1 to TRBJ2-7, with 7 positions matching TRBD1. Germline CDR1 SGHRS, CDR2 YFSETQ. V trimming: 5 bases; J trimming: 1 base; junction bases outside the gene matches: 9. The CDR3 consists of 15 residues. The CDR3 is CASRTEGATSYEQYF. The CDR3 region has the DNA TGCGCCAGCAGAACCGAGGGGGCGACGTCCTACGAGCAGTACTTC.

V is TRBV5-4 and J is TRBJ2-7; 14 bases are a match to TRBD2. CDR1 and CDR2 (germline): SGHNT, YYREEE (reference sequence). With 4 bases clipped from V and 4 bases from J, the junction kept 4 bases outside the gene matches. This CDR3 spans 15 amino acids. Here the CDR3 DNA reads TGTGCCAGCAGCAAGGGACTAGCGGGAGCATACGAGCAGTACTTC. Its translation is CASSKGLAGAYEQYF.

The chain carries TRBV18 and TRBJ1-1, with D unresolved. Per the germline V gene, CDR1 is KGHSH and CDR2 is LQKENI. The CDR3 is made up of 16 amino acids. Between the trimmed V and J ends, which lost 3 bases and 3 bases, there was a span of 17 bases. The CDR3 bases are TGTGCCAGCTCACCGTCAGATAGGAGATGGGACACTGAAGCTTTCTTT. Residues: CASSPSDRRWDTEAFF.

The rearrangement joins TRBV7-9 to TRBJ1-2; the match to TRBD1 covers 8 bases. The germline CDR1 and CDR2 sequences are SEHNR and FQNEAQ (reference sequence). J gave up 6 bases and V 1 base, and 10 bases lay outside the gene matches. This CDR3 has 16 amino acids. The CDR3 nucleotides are TGTGCCAGCAGCTTAGGTTGGGGGGACAGGAAGGATGGCTACACCTTC. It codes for CASSLGWGDRKDGYTF. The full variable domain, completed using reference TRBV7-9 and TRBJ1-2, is DTGVSQNPRHKITKRGQNVTFRCDPISEHNRLYWYRQTLGQGPEFLTYFQNEAQLEKSRLLSDRFSAERPKGSFSTLEIQRTEQGDSAMYLCASSLGWGDRKDGYTFGSGTRLTVV.

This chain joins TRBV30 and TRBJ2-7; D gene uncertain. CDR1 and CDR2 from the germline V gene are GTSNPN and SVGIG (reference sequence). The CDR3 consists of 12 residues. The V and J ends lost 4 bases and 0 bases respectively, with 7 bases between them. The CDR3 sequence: CAWTVSSYEQYF. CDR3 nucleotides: TGTGCCTGGACCGTTAGCTCCTACGAGCAGTACTTC.

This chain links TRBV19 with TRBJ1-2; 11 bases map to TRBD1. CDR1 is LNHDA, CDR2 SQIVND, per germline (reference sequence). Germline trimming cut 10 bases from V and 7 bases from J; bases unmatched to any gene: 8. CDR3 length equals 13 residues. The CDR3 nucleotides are TGTGCCACCAGGGGACAGGGGGAATCTGGCTACACCTTC. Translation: CATRGQGESGYTF.

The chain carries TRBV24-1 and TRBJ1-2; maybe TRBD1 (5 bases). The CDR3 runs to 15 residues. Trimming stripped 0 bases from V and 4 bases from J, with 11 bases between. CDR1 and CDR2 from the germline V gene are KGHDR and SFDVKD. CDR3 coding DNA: TGTGCCACCAGTGATTTGTCGAGACAGACCTATGGCTACACCTTC. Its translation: CATSDLSRQTYGYTF.

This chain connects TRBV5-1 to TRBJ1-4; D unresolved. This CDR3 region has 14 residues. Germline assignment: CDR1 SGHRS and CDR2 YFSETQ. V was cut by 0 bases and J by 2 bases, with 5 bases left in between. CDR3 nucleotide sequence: TGCGCCAGCAGCTTGGTCAGTACTAATGAAAAACTGTTTTTT. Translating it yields CASSLVSTNEKLFF.

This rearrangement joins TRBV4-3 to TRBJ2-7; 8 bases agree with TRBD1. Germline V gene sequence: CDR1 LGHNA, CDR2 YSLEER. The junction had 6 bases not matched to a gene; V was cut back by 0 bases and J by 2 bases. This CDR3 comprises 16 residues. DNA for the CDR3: TGCGCCAGCAGCCAAGAGCAGGGACAGGCAGCCTACGAGCAGTACTTC. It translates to CASSQEQGQAAYEQYF.

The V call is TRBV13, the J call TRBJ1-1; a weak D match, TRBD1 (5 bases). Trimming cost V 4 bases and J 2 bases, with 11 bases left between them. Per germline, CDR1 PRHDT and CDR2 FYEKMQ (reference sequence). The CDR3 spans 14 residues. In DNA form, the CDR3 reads TGTGCCAGCAGCTCGGTAGGGGCCAACACTGAAGCTTTCTTT. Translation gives CASSSVGANTEAFF.

CDR3: CASQEGQTNEKLFF. CDR3 bases: TGCGCCAGCCAAGAGGGACAGACTAATGAAAAACTGTTTTTT. This rearrangement joins TRBV10-2 to TRBJ1-4; 7 nucleotides align to TRBD1. CDR3 length equals 14 residues. Unmatched junction bases numbered 5, after V lost 8 bases and J lost 2 bases. The V gene's germline CDR1 is WSHSY and CDR2 SAAADI.

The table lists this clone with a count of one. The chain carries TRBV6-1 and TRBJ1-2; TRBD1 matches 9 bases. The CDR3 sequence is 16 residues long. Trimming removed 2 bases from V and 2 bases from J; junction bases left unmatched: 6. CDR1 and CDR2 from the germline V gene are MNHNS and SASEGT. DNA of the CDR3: TGTGCCAGCAGTGAATACGCCGGGACAGGGAACTATGGCTACACCTTC. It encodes CASSEYAGTGNYGYTF.

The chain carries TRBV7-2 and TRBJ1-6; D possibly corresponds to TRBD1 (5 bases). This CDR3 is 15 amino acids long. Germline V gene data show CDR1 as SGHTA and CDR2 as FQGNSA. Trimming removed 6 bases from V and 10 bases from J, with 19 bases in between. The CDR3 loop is CASSSAGGPGSPLHF. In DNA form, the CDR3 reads TGTGCCAGCAGTTCCGCGGGGGGTCCGGGATCACCCCTCCACTTT.

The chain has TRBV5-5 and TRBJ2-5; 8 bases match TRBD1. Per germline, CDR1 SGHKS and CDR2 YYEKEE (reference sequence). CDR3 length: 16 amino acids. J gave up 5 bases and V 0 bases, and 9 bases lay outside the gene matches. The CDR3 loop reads CASSLEYRGDVETQYF. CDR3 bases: TGTGCCAGCAGCTTGGAATACAGGGGGGATGTGGAGACCCAGTACTTC.

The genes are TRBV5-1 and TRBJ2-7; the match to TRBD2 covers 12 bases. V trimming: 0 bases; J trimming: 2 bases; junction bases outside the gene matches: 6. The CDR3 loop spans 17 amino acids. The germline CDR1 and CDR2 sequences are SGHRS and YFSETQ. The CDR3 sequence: CASSLVTSGSLPYEQYF. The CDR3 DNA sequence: TGCGCCAGCAGCTTGGTGACTAGCGGGAGCTTGCCCTACGAGCAGTACTTC.

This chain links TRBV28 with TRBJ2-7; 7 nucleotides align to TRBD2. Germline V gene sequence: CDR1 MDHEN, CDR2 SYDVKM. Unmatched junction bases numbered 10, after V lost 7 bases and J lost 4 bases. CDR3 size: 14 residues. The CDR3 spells CASTLGREGYEQYF. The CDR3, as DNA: TGTGCCAGCACCCTGGGCAGGGAGGGGTACGAGCAGTACTTC.

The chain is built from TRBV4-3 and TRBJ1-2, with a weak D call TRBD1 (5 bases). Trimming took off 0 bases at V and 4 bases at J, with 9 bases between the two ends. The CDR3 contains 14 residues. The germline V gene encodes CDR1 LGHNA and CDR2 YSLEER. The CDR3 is CASSQERGGYGYTF. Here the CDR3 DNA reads TGCGCCAGCAGCCAAGAGCGGGGGGGCTATGGCTACACCTTC.

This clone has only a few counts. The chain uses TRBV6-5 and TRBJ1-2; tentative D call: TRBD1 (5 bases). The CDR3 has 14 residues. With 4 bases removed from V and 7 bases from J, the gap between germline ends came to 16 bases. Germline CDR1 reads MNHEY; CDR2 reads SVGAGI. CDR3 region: CASSSYGGIVGYTF. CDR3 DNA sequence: TGTGCCAGCAGTTCATATGGGGGGATTGTTGGCTACACCTTC.

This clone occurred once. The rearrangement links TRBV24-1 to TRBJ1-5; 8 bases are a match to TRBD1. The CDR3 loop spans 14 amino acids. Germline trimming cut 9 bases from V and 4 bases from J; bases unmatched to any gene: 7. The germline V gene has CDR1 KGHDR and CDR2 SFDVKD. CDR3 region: CATLTGVRNQPQHF. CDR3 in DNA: TGTGCCACCTTGACAGGGGTGAGAAATCAGCCCCAGCATTTT.